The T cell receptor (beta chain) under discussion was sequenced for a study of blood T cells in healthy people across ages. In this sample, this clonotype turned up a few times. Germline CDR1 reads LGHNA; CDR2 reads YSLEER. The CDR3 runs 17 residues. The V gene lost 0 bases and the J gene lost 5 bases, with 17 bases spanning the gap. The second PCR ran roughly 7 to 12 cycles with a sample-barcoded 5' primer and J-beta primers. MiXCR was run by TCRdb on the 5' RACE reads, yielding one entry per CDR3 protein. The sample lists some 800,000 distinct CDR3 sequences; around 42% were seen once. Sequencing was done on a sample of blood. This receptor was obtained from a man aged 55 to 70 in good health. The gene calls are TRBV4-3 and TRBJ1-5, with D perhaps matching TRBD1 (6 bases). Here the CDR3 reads CASSQDPGGLGDQPQHF. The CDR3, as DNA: TGCGCCAGCAGCCAAGATCCCGGGGGGCTTGGAGATCAGCCCCAGCATTTT.